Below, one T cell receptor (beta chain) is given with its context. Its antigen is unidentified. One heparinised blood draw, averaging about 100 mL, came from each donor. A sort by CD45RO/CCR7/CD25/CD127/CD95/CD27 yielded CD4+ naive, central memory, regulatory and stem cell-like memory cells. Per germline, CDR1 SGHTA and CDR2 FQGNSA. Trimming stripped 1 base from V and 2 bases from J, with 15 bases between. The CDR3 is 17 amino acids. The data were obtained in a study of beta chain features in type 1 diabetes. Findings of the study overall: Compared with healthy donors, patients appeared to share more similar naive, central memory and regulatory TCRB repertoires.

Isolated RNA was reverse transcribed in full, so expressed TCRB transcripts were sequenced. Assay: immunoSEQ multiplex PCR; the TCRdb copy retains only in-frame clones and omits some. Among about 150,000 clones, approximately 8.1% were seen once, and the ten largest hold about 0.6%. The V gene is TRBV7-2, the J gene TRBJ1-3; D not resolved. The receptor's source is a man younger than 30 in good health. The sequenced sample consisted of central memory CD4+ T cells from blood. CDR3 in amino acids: CASSLVPGWEAGNTIYF. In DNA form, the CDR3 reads TGTGCCAGCAGCTTAGTTCCGGGCTGGGAGGCTGGAAACACCATATATTTT.